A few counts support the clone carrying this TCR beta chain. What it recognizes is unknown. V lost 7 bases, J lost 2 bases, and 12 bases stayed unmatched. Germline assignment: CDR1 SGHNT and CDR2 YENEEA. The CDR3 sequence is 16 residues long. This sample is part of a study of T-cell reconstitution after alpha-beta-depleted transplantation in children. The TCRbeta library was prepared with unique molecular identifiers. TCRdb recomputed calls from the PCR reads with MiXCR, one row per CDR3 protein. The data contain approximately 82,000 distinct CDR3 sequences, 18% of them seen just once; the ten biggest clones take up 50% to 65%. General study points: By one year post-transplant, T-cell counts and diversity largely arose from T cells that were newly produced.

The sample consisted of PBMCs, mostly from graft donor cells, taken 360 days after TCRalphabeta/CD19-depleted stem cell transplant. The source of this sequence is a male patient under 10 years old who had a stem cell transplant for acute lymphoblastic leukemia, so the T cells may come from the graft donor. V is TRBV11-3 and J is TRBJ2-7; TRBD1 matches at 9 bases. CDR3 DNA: TGTGCCAGCACCTTGGACAGGGGATACCCACCCTACGAGCAGTACTTC. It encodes CASTLDRGYPPYEQYF.